Here is one T cell receptor (beta chain) with its context. The record originates from a study of blood T cell repertoires in COVID-19. Across the whole study: Some COVID-19 samples were acute and others convalescent; all came from the United States, Italy and Spain. T cells, B-cell-depleted T cells, or PBMCs supplied cDNA or gDNA.

Original handling: Researchers report that nucleated cell counts were estimated from reference gene primer amplification. TCRdb's table, derived via immunoSEQ multiplex PCR, lists solely in-frame clones and lacks some. The DNA was the basis for D and trimming; V, J and clone size are from that table. The repertoire holds 220,000 or so clones, with more than 65% as singletons. This CDR3 spans 16 amino acids. Germline-derived CDR1 and CDR2 are SNHLY and FYNNEI. Unmatched junction bases numbered 7, after V lost 6 bases and J lost 2 bases. The origin of this receptor is a woman older than 75 with acute or convalescent COVID-19. The sequenced material came from peripheral blood. The chain joins TRBV2 to TRBJ2-2; 9 bases are shared with TRBD1. DNA of the CDR3: TGTGCCAGCAGGGAATCGGGACAGGGTAACACCGGGGAGCTGTTTTTT. This codes for CASRESGQGNTGELFF.